This TCR beta chain was identified during a study of blood T cell repertoires in COVID-19. The wider study: Acute and convalescent COVID-19 specimens originated in the United States, Italy and Spain. Nucleic acid was either cDNA or gDNA, and it came from T cells, B-cell-depleted T cells, or PBMCs.

This CDR3 is 17 amino acids long. After removal of 5 bases from V and 0 bases from J, the junction contained 9 bases not matched to a gene. This clone was counted once. Methods used by the authors: Reference gene primers were amplified, and this amplification served to estimate nucleated cell counts. Sequencing was performed with immunoSEQ multiplex PCR; in TCRdb, only in-frame clones are kept and a portion is missing. From that table come the V and J calls and clone size; the DNA was used to work out D and trimming. The sample has 90,000 to 150,000 clones; 70% to 80% are singletons. The material sequenced was peripheral blood. This sequence joins TRBV23-1 and TRBJ2-2, with 7 bases matching TRBD1. TRBV23-1 is designated an ORF whose function remains uncertain. This clonotype was obtained from a man in his fifties or sixties with acute or convalescent COVID-19. The chain's CDR3 is CASSYPGGLANTGELFF. DNA for the CDR3: TGCGCCAGCAGTTACCCAGGGGGTTTAGCGAACACCGGGGAGCTGTTTTTT.